The 31 T cell receptor beta chains below were found in one sample sequenced in a study of T cell repertoires in ileal Crohn's disease. Time point of the sample: proximal margin of the surgical specimen (macroscopically non-inflamed). Sequencing was performed with immunoSEQ multiplex PCR; in TCRdb, only in-frame clones are kept and a portion is missing. The data show approximately 7,300 clones, with roughly 80% seen just once and roughly 30% held by the top ten. Input material: ileal tissue. All receptors come from an adult with Crohn's disease.

In this sample, this clone turned up a few times. This sequence joins TRBV19 and TRBJ2-7, with 9 bases fitting TRBD2. Germline assignment: CDR1 LNHDA and CDR2 SQIVND (reference sequence). CDR3 length: 15 amino acids. V lost 3 bases and J lost 0; bases outside the gene matches: 3. The CDR3 coding sequence is TGTGCCAGTAGTATTGCGGGAGGGCCCTCCTACGAGCAGTACTTC. Its translation: CASSIAGGPSYEQYF.

This chain links TRBV9 with TRBJ2-7; 8 nucleotides match TRBD2. The CDR3 covers 14 residues. After removal of 0 bases from V and 5 bases from J, the junction contained 4 bases not matched to a gene. Germline values: CDR1 SGDLS, CDR2 YYNGEE. Here the CDR3 DNA reads TGTGCCAGCAGCGTAGCGGGAGGGAACCACGAGCAGTACTTC. This sequence encodes CASSVAGGNHEQYF.

The rearrangement uses TRBV25-1 and TRBJ2-7; D is perhaps TRBD2 (5 bases). This CDR3 has 16 amino acids. Trimming shortened V by 1 base and J by 5 bases, and 18 bases separated the two germline ends. Germline loops: CDR1 MGHDK, CDR2 SYGVNS. CDR3 sequence (DNA): TGTGCCAGCAGTGAATGGAGGCGGCGGTGCGAAGACGAGCAGTACTTC. It encodes CASSEWRRRCEDEQYF.

The J gene is TRBJ1-4, the V gene TRBV7-2, with a weak D call TRBD1 (6 bases). The V gene's germline CDR1 is SGHTA and CDR2 FQGNSA. The V end lost 5 bases, the J end lost 7 bases, and 11 bases lay between the germline ends. The CDR3 loop spans 13 amino acids. The CDR3, as DNA: TGTGCCAGCAGCCTCCCAGGGGTTGAAAAACTGTTTTTT. It encodes CASSLPGVEKLFF.

The rearrangement links TRBV6-1 to TRBJ1-3; D is unclear. The CDR3 covers 13 residues. Germline V lookup: CDR1 MNHNS, CDR2 SASEGT. Trimming took 6 bases from V and 2 from J, leaving 8 bases between them. The CDR3 sequence is CASRTGAGNTIYF. The DNA for the CDR3 is TGTGCCAGCAGAACGGGTGCTGGAAACACCATATATTTT.

This chain connects TRBV6-5 to TRBJ1-4; maybe TRBD1 (6 bases). The V end was cut by 2 bases, the J end by 8 bases, with 12 bases between. This CDR3 contains 14 residues. Germline CDR1 reads MNHEY; CDR2 reads SVGAGI. This CDR3 reads CASSYGQGMEKLFF. CDR3 nucleotides: TGTGCCAGCAGTTACGGGCAGGGGATGGAAAAACTGTTTTTT.

V usage is TRBV5-1 and J usage is TRBJ2-7, with a tentative D call TRBD2 (6 bases). Germline V gives CDR1 SGHRS, CDR2 YFSETQ. Trimming removed 5 bases at V and 1 base at J, with 13 bases between. This CDR3 comprises 14 residues. The CDR3 DNA reads TGCGCCAGCAGTGTCGTCCTAGCGTCCTACGAGCAGTACTTC. It codes for CASSVVLASYEQYF.

This clone was recorded only once. The V call is TRBV7-9, the J call TRBJ1-2; possible D gene TRBD1, 6 bases. Per germline, CDR1 SEHNR and CDR2 FQNEAQ (reference sequence). The CDR3 contains 18 residues. V was trimmed by 4 bases and J by 3 bases, leaving 24 bases between them. CDR3 sequence reads: CASSSKTLTGPADYGYTF. CDR3 nucleotide sequence: TGTGCCAGCAGCTCAAAGACTCTAACAGGGCCCGCTGACTATGGCTACACCTTC.

The V call is TRBV7-9, the J call TRBJ1-6; TRBD1 matches at 7 bases. This CDR3 contains 15 residues. Germline V gene sequence: CDR1 SEHNR, CDR2 FQNEAQ (reference sequence). J was trimmed by 6 bases and V by 5 bases; bases with no gene match: 7. The CDR3, as DNA: TGTGCCAGCAGCCCCCGGGACAGTCCTAATTCACCCCTCCACTTT. It is translated as CASSPRDSPNSPLHF.

This clone was seen more than once but under ten times. The J gene is TRBJ1-1, the V gene TRBV2, with a possible D match to TRBD1 (5 bases). Germline values: CDR1 SNHLY, CDR2 FYNNEI. This CDR3 is 13 amino acids long. V was shortened by 7 bases and J by 4 bases, with 13 bases between the two germline ends. DNA of the CDR3: TGTGCCAGCATTGTGGGCGGGGGCACTGAAGCTTTCTTT. Its protein product is CASIVGGGTEAFF.

V usage is TRBV7-2 and J usage is TRBJ2-5; TRBD2 aligns across 9 bases. The CDR3 runs to 16 residues. The ends lost 3 bases at V and 5 bases at J; junction bases unmatched: 10. From germline, CDR1 is SGHTA and CDR2 FQGNSA. CDR3 loop: CASSFSGGTGWETQYF. CDR3 DNA: TGTGCCAGCAGCTTTAGCGGGGGTACGGGCTGGGAGACCCAGTACTTC.

This sequence joins TRBV11-3 and TRBJ2-7; D ambiguous. Germline V lookup: CDR1 SGHNT, CDR2 YENEEA. With 1 base removed from V and 2 bases from J, the gap between germline ends came to 9 bases. The CDR3 runs 14 residues. The CDR3 region has the DNA TGTGCCAGCAGCTTAGGAGGCCTGGCCTACGAGCAGTACTTC. Translating it yields CASSLGGLAYEQYF.

The chain couples TRBV5-1 to TRBJ2-2; no firm D call. The CDR3 totals 16 residues. Germline lookup yields CDR1 SGHRS and CDR2 YFSETQ. Trimming removed 0 bases at V and 0 bases at J, with 9 bases between. CDR3 amino acids: CASSLARVANTGELFF. DNA of the CDR3: TGCGCCAGCAGCTTGGCTCGTGTCGCGAACACCGGGGAGCTGTTTTTT.

This chain uses TRBV9 with TRBJ2-2, with a tentative D call TRBD2 (5 bases). Germline V lookup: CDR1 SGDLS, CDR2 YYNGEE. The CDR3 is 16 residues long. The V gene lost 0 bases and the J gene lost 4 bases, with 13 bases spanning the gap. The CDR3: CASSVVPGSGTGELFF. The DNA of the CDR3 is TGTGCCAGCAGCGTAGTCCCGGGGTCCGGCACCGGGGAGCTGTTTTTT.

This chain joins TRBV28 and TRBJ1-5; D may be TRBD1 (5 bases). V lost 7 bases, J lost 7 bases, and 11 bases lay in between. Germline lookup yields CDR1 MDHEN and CDR2 SYDVKM. The CDR3 contains 12 residues. This CDR3 is CASTLRGQPQHF. The CDR3 DNA reads TGTGCCAGCACCTTACGGGGCCAGCCCCAGCATTTT. Looking up the rest from reference TRBV28 and TRBJ1-5 gives the full variable domain: DVKVTQSSRYLVKRTGEKVFLECVQDMDHENMFWYRQDPGLGLRLIYFSYDVKMKEKGDIPEGYSVSREKKERFSLILESASTNQTSMYLCASTLRGQPQHFGDGTRLSIL.

V is TRBV5-1 and J is TRBJ2-3; TRBD1 matches 8 bases. V gave up 4 bases and J gave up 2 bases; unmatched junction bases: 9. From germline, CDR1 is SGHRS and CDR2 YFSETQ. The CDR3 is made up of 16 amino acids. The CDR3 loop reads CASSPQQGDFTDTQYF. The CDR3 nucleotides read TGCGCCAGCAGCCCACAACAGGGGGATTTCACAGATACGCAGTATTTT.

The chain has TRBV5-5 and TRBJ2-7, with D maybe TRBD1 (5 bases). V was clipped by 7 bases and J by 5 bases, with 19 bases between them. The germline CDR1 and CDR2 sequences are SGHKS and YYEKEE (reference sequence). CDR3 length: 14 amino acids. As DNA, the CDR3 is TGTGCCAGCTATGCAATAGACAGACCGGACGAGCAGTACTTC. It specifies CASYAIDRPDEQYF.

This clone has a single count. The chain combines TRBV19 with TRBJ1-5; the match to TRBD1 covers 8 bases. The J segment lost 6 bases and the V segment lost 0 bases, leaving 4 bases of the junction unmatched. The CDR3 has 15 amino acids. CDR1 and CDR2 (germline): LNHDA, SQIVND (reference sequence). The DNA for the CDR3 is TGTGCCAGTAGTATAGATGACAGGGGCCGTCAGCCCCAGCATTTT. It codes for CASSIDDRGRQPQHF.

CDR3 sequence (DNA): TGTGCCAGCAGTATTCGACAGGGTGTACGTGAAAAACTGTTTTTT. Its translation: CASSIRQGVREKLFF. The V and J genes are TRBV6-5 and TRBJ1-4, with TRBD1 matching 7 bases. With 5 bases clipped from V and 7 bases from J, the junction kept 10 bases outside the gene matches. In germline, CDR1 is MNHEY, CDR2 SVGAGI. The length of the CDR3 is 15 residues.

The gene calls are TRBV28 and TRBJ1-4; D unresolved. CDR3 size: 14 residues. Germline V lookup: CDR1 MDHEN, CDR2 SYDVKM. Trimming stripped 3 bases from V and 5 bases from J, with 10 bases between. The CDR3 region is CASSFGSLNEKLFF. CDR3 nucleotides: TGTGCCAGCAGTTTCGGCAGTTTAAATGAAAAACTGTTTTTT.

The chain carries TRBV4-2 and TRBJ2-3, with D perhaps matching TRBD1 or TRBD2 (5 bases each). The CDR3 extends over 16 amino acids. V gave up 1 base and J gave up 5 bases, with 16 bases separating them. Looked up from germline, CDR1 is LGHNA and CDR2 is YNFKEQ. The CDR3 is CASSQGRQPRGDTQYF. CDR3 in DNA: TGTGCCAGCAGCCAAGGCCGACAGCCCCGGGGAGATACGCAGTATTTT.

With regard to this clone: The sample has other DNA sequences that encode this CDR3 too. The rearrangement links TRBV18 to TRBJ2-5; 9 bases match TRBD2. The CDR3 is 14 residues long. Trimming took 6 bases from V and 2 from J; bases not matched to a gene: 4. The germline gives CDR1 KGHSH, CDR2 LQKENI. As DNA, the CDR3 is TGTGCCAGCTCTCTAGCGGGGACGCAAGAGACCCAGTACTTC. Amino acids: CASSLAGTQETQYF. The whole variable domain, filled in from reference TRBV18 and TRBJ2-5, reads NAGVMQNPRHLVRRRGQEARLRCSPMKGHSHVYWYRQLPEEGLKFMVYLQKENIIDESGMPKERFSAEFPKEGPSILRIQQVVRGDSAAYFCASSLAGTQETQYFGPGTRLLVL.

This clone appeared a single time. This chain connects TRBV7-8 to TRBJ2-1; the match to TRBD2 covers 10 bases. The J segment lost 7 bases and the V segment lost 5 bases, leaving 8 bases of the junction unmatched. There are 15 residues in the CDR3. Germline-derived CDR1 and CDR2 are SGHVS and FQNEAQ. The CDR3 DNA is TGTGCCAGCAGCACCAGCGGGGGGGCCTGGAATGAGCAGTTCTTC. Protein sequence: CASSTSGGAWNEQFF.

CDR3 residues: CASSYFPTGKRGYTF. DNA for the CDR3: TGTGCCAGCAGTTATTTCCCGACAGGGAAGCGCGGCTACACCTTC. This sequence joins TRBV6-5 and TRBJ1-2; TRBD1 matches at 7 bases. The CDR3 extends over 15 amino acids. Germline CDR1 reads MNHEY; CDR2 reads SVGAGI. The V segment lost 3 bases and the J segment 8 bases; nucleotides outside the gene matches: 12.

The J gene is TRBJ1-5, the V gene TRBV28, with D perhaps TRBD1 (6 bases). Trimming left V 0 bases short and J 2 bases short, with 14 bases between. This CDR3 has 17 residues. CDR1 MDHEN and CDR2 SYDVKM come from the germline V gene. The CDR3: CASSLWGGGGGNQPQHF. The DNA of the CDR3 is TGTGCCAGCAGTTTATGGGGAGGGGGAGGGGGCAATCAGCCCCAGCATTTT.

There are a few counts of this clone. The chain has TRBV9 and TRBJ1-2; D is ambiguous. Germline V gene lookup returns CDR1 SGDLS and CDR2 YYNGEE. The CDR3 totals 10 residues. Trimming left V 1 base short and J 7 bases short, with 2 bases between. The CDR3 DNA reads TGTGCCAGCAGCGTATCTGGCTACACCTTC. As protein: CASSVSGYTF.

The chain joins TRBV19 to TRBJ2-7; TRBD2 agrees at 9 bases. CDR3 length equals 14 residues. J was trimmed by 0 bases and V by 3 bases; bases with no gene match: 0. The germline V gene has CDR1 LNHDA and CDR2 SQIVND (reference sequence). This CDR3 is CASSISGSSYEQYF. For the CDR3, the DNA is TGTGCCAGTAGTATTAGCGGGAGCTCCTACGAGCAGTACTTC. The variable domain in full, with the rest retrieved from reference TRBV19 and TRBJ2-7, is DGGITQSPKYLFRKEGQNVTLSCEQNLNHDAMYWYRQDPGQGLRLIYYSQIVNDFQKGDIAEGYSVSREKKESFPLTVTSAQKNPTAFYLCASSISGSSYEQYFGPGTRLTVT.

CDR3 DNA sequence: TGTGCCAGTAGTCTTCCGGGACAAAAGGACTTCCGGGCTGAAGCTTTCTTT. It encodes CASSLPGQKDFRAEAFF. This chain links TRBV19 with TRBJ1-1; D might be TRBD1 (6 bases). The V and J ends lost 5 bases and 6 bases respectively, with 25 bases between them. The germline V gene encodes CDR1 LNHDA and CDR2 SQIVND (reference sequence). The CDR3 has 17 amino acids.

The CDR3 nucleotides read TGTGCCAGCAGCCAAGGACAGGGGGCGCAAAACTATGGCTACACCTTC. Translating gives CASSQGQGAQNYGYTF. The V call is TRBV14, the J call TRBJ1-2, with TRBD1 matching 10 bases. The CDR3 is 16 amino acids. The ends lost 1 base at V and 2 bases at J; junction bases unmatched: 4. Germline CDR1 SGHDN, CDR2 FVKESK.

This sequence joins TRBV6-5 and TRBJ2-5, with 11 bases that match TRBD2. Trimming cost V 4 bases and J 7 bases; bases outside gene matches: 8. Germline lookup yields CDR1 MNHEY and CDR2 SVGAGI. This CDR3 contains 15 residues. CDR3 in amino acids: CASSLTSGAQGTQYF. The CDR3 DNA follows: TGTGCCAGCAGTTTGACTAGCGGGGCTCAGGGGACCCAGTACTTC.

Here the CDR3 reads CASRITGTGELFF. In DNA form, the CDR3 reads TGTGCCAGCAGGATTACAGGGACCGGGGAGCTGTTTTTT. The J gene is TRBJ2-2, the V gene TRBV28; D might be TRBD1 (6 bases). Per the germline V gene, CDR1 is MDHEN and CDR2 is SYDVKM. The CDR3 runs to 13 residues. V was cut by 6 bases and J by 5 bases, with 10 bases left in between.